The 18 T cell receptor beta chains below all came from one sample that was sequenced in a study of cytomegalovirus exposure and HLA in healthy donors (dated by TCRdb to about 2017). Libraries came from the immunoSEQ multiplex PCR assay. A mixture of 60 forward primers for TCR Vbeta segments and 13 reverse primers for TCR Jbeta segments was used in the multiplex PCR. TCRdb carries this immuneACCESS record with in-frame sequences only. Its versions omit some clonotypes, under half of them owing to an unresolved V gene in the studies checked, with the rest unexplained. The sample yields over 150,000 clones; about four fifths were counted once. The leading ten clones occupy about 13% of the sample. What was sequenced was PBMCs. The receptors were sampled from a woman between 50 and 59 years old in good health and CMV-seronegative.

This chain links TRBV27 with TRBJ2-1; 7 nucleotides align to TRBD2. This CDR3 has 15 amino acids. Germline CDR1 MNHEY, CDR2 SMNVEV (reference sequence). Trimming took 2 bases from V and 5 from J; bases not matched to a gene: 6. This chain's CDR3 is CASSLVGGPHNEQFF. The CDR3 DNA is TGTGCCAGCAGTTTAGTGGGAGGGCCTCACAATGAGCAGTTCTTC.

In this sample, this clone turned up a few times. The rearrangement links TRBV23-1 to TRBJ1-2; a possible D gene is TRBD1 (6 bases). TRBV23-1 belongs to the ORF category, with a function that is uncertain. CDR3 length: 17 amino acids. The ends were cut back, 3 bases at V and 8 bases at J, with 25 bases in the middle. CDR3 amino acids: CASSHLRDKGDASGYTF. CDR3 nucleotides: TGCGCCAGCAGTCATCTCCGGGACAAAGGGGACGCATCCGGCTACACCTTC.

The J gene is TRBJ2-5, the V gene TRBV25-1; D is uncertain. The germline V gene has CDR1 MGHDK and CDR2 SYGVNS. Trimming pared 6 bases from V and 0 bases from J, leaving 11 bases between. The CDR3 runs to 14 residues. CDR3 sequence (DNA): TGTGCCAGCAGGTCCCTCTCCTACCAAGAGACCCAGTACTTC. Its translation is CASRSLSYQETQYF.

The chain combines TRBV4-3 with TRBJ1-2, with D possibly TRBD1 on 5 matching bases. Trimming shortened V by 0 bases and J by 6 bases, and 14 bases separated the two germline ends. Germline values: CDR1 LGHNA, CDR2 YSLEER. The CDR3 is 15 amino acids. The CDR3, as DNA: TGCGCCAGCAGCCAAGAGGGTCAGGGTTTGGATGGCTACACCTTC. Amino acids: CASSQEGQGLDGYTF.

The rearrangement joins TRBV28 to TRBJ2-7; 8 bases are shared with TRBD1. Germline CDR1 reads MDHEN; CDR2 reads SYDVKM. V dropped 4 bases and J dropped 2; count of bases not matched to a gene: 7. The CDR3 has 15 residues. CDR3 loop: CASSSSGTGTYEQYF. DNA of the CDR3: TGTGCCAGCAGTTCCTCCGGGACAGGAACCTACGAGCAGTACTTC.

CDR3 in DNA: TGTGCCAGCAGCAGGGACCTTGCGGGGACTGAAGCTTTCTTT. Translated, it gives CASSRDLAGTEAFF. This sequence joins TRBV6-5 and TRBJ1-1; D is possibly TRBD1 (5 bases). The germline V and J ends were trimmed by 6 bases and 5 bases, with 16 bases remaining between them. The CDR3 runs to 14 residues. The germline V gene encodes CDR1 MNHEY and CDR2 SVGAGI.

CDR3 protein: CASRPPGGLSRSGIQYF. CDR3 DNA sequence: TGTGCCAGCAGACCCCCGGGGGGGTTGAGCCGGAGCGGCATTCAGTACTTC. V usage is TRBV28 and J usage is TRBJ2-4; 8 bases line up with TRBD2. Germline CDR1 reads MDHEN; CDR2 reads SYDVKM. The junction had 19 bases not matched to a gene; V was cut back by 6 bases and J by 9 bases. This CDR3 is 17 amino acids long.

V and J are TRBV29-1 and TRBJ2-3; 7 bases match TRBD1. The ends lost 7 bases at V and 2 bases at J; junction bases unmatched: 6. Germline loops: CDR1 SQVTM, CDR2 ANQGSEA. CDR3 length equals 13 residues. The CDR3 nucleotides read TGCAGCGCTTCGACAGGGACCACAGATACGCAGTATTTT. This codes for CSASTGTTDTQYF.

This clone has just a few counts. The V gene is TRBV6-5, the J gene TRBJ1-5; 8 nucleotides align to TRBD1. Germline V gives CDR1 MNHEY, CDR2 SVGAGI. This CDR3 spans 14 amino acids. The V segment lost 11 bases and the J segment 0 bases; nucleotides outside the gene matches: 6. For the CDR3, the DNA is TGTGCCGCTGGGACAGGTGATAGCAATCAGCCCCAGCATTTT. This gives the protein CAAGTGDSNQPQHF.

This clone was counted a few times. This chain links TRBV5-8 with TRBJ1-6, with D perhaps TRBD1 (6 bases). The CDR3 sequence is 17 residues long. V gave up 4 bases and J gave up 7 bases, with 21 bases separating them. Germline V lookup: CDR1 SGHTS, CDR2 YDEGEE. The CDR3 reads CASSTFLQGFRNSPLHF. CDR3 nucleotides: TGTGCCAGCAGCACCTTTTTACAGGGATTTAGGAATTCACCCCTCCACTTT.

This clone is a singleton in its sample. CDR3 protein: CASSQGRLAGGPDTGELFF. CDR3 DNA: TGTGCCAGCAGCCAAGGAAGGCTAGCGGGAGGGCCGGACACCGGGGAGCTGTTTTTT. The V gene is TRBV4-2, the J gene TRBJ2-2, with TRBD2 matching over 12 bases. The CDR3 is 19 amino acids. J was trimmed by 3 bases and V by 1 base; bases with no gene match: 9. CDR1 is LGHNA and CDR2 is YNFKEQ in the germline V gene.

The chain couples TRBV11-3 to TRBJ2-5, with 10 bases lining up with TRBD1. Germline V gene sequence: CDR1 SGHNT, CDR2 YENEEA. The CDR3 consists of 13 residues. With V trimmed by 5 bases and J by 6 bases, 3 bases remained unmatched. CDR3 sequence: CASSRDRGKTQYF. The CDR3 nucleotides read TGTGCCAGCAGCCGGGACAGGGGAAAGACCCAGTACTTC.

The V call is TRBV7-9, the J call TRBJ1-6; TRBD1 matches 9 bases. Germline V lookup: CDR1 SEHNR, CDR2 FQNEAQ (reference sequence). The CDR3 totals 18 residues. With V trimmed by 2 bases and J by 9 bases, 14 bases remained unmatched. The CDR3 nucleotides read TGTGCCAGCAGCTTAAGGGGACGCCGGGACAGGGAAGGTTCACCCCTCCACTTT. It encodes CASSLRGRRDREGSPLHF.

V is TRBV9 and J is TRBJ2-3; TRBD2 matches at 11 bases. Germline trimming cut 3 bases from V and 5 bases from J; bases unmatched to any gene: 11. The CDR3 spans 17 residues. The germline V gene has CDR1 SGDLS and CDR2 YYNGEE. The CDR3 bases are TGTGCCAGCAGCGGGAAGGAACTAGCGGGGGCCGAAGATACGCAGTATTTT. Protein product: CASSGKELAGAEDTQYF. Together with reference TRBV9 and TRBJ2-3, the CDR3 gives the full variable domain: DSGVTQTPKHLITATGQRVTLRCSPRSGDLSVYWYQQSLDQGLQFLIQYYNGEERAKGNILERFSAQQFPDLHSELNLSSLELGDSALYFCASSGKELAGAEDTQYFGPGTRLTVL.

The rearrangement links TRBV7-2 to TRBJ2-3; D is unresolved. Germline V gene lookup returns CDR1 SGHTA and CDR2 FQGNSA. V dropped 4 bases and J dropped 1 base, with 9 bases sitting between them. The CDR3 extends over 14 amino acids. The CDR3 loop reads CASSYPPGTDTQYF. CDR3 DNA sequence: TGTGCCAGCAGCTATCCCCCAGGCACAGATACGCAGTATTTT.

In DNA, the CDR3 is TGTGCCAGCAGTGTTGGGGAGTTGGCGGAGACCCAGTACTTC. Amino acids: CASSVGELAETQYF. The chain uses TRBV6-1 and TRBJ2-5; D might be TRBD2 (5 bases). Germline V gene lookup returns CDR1 MNHNS and CDR2 SASEGT. With 4 bases removed from V and 5 bases from J, the gap between germline ends came to 14 bases. The CDR3 length is 14 residues.

The CDR3 is CASSLGASYYEQYF. CDR3 nucleotide sequence: TGTGCCAGCAGCTTAGGGGCCTCTTACTACGAGCAGTACTTC. The gene calls are TRBV7-6 and TRBJ2-7, with D uncertain. Trimming pared 1 base from V and 3 bases from J, leaving 10 bases between. This CDR3 region has 14 residues. Germline assignment: CDR1 SGHVS and CDR2 FNYEAQ.

The J gene is TRBJ2-2, the V gene TRBV6-1; 9 positions agree with TRBD1. V lost 7 bases, J lost 6 bases, and 6 bases stayed unmatched. Germline CDR1 reads MNHNS; CDR2 reads SASEGT. The CDR3 has 14 residues. The chain's CDR3 is CASKRGQGPGELFF. The CDR3, as DNA: TGTGCCAGCAAGAGGGGACAGGGCCCCGGGGAGCTGTTTTTT.